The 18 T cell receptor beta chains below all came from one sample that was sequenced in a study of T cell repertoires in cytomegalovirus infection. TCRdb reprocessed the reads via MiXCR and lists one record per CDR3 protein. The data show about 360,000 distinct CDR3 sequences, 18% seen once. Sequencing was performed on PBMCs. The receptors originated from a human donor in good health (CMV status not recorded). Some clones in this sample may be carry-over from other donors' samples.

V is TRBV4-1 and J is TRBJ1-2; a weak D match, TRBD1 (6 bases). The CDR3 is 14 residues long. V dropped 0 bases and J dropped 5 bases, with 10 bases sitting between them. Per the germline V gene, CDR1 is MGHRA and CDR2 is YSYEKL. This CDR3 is CASSQDGGWYGYTF. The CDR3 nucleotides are TGCGCCAGCAGCCAAGATGGGGGCTGGTATGGCTACACCTTC.

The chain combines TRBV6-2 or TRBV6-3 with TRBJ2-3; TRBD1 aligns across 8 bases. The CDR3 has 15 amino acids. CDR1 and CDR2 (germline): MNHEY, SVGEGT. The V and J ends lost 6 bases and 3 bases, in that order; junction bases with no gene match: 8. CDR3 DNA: TGTGCCAGCAGGACCCGGACAGGGCGAACAGATACGCAGTATTTT. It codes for CASRTRTGRTDTQYF.

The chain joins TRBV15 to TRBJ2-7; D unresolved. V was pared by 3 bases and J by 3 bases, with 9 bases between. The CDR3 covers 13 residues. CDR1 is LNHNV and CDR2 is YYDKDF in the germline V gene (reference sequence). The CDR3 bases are TGTGCCACCAGCAGGAACACCGACTACGAGCAGTACTTC. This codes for CATSRNTDYEQYF.

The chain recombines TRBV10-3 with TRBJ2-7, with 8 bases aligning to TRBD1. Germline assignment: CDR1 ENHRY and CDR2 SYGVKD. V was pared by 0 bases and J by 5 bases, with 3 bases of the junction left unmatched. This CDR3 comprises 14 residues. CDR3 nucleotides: TGTGCCATCAGTGAGTCCAGGGGGCAAGACGAGCAGTACTTC. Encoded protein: CAISESRGQDEQYF.

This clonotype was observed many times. In nucleotides, the CDR3 is TGTGCCAGCAGCTTTTCCCTCAGCTCCTACAATGAGCAGTTCTTC. The encoded protein is CASSFSLSSYNEQFF. The chain combines TRBV7-8 with TRBJ2-1, with unresolved D. Germline CDR1 and CDR2: SGHVS and FQNEAQ. CDR3 length equals 15 residues. The ends were cut back, 3 bases at V and 0 bases at J, with 9 bases in the middle.

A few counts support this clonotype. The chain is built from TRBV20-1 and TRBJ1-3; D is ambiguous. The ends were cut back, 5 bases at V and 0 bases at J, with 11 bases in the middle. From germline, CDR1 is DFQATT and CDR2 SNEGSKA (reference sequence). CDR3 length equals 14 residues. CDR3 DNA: TGCAGTGCTTCGGACGCCTACTCTGGAAACACCATATATTTT. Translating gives CSASDAYSGNTIYF.

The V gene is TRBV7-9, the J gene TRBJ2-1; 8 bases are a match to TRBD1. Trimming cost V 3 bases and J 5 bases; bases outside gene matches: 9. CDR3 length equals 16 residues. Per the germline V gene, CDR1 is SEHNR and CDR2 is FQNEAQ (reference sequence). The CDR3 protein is CASSFGWDRSNNEQFF. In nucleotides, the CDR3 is TGTGCCAGCAGCTTTGGCTGGGACAGGAGTAACAATGAGCAGTTCTTC. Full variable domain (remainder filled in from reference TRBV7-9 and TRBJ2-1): DTGVSQNPRHKITKRGQNVTFRCDPISEHNRLYWYRQTLGQGPEFLTYFQNEAQLEKSRLLSDRFSAERPKGSFSTLEIQRTEQGDSAMYLCASSFGWDRSNNEQFFGPGTRLTVL.

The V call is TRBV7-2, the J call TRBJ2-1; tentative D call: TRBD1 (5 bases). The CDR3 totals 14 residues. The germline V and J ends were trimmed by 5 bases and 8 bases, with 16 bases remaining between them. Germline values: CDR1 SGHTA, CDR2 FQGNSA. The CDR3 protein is CASSVNQGWDEQFF. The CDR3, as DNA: TGTGCCAGCAGCGTGAACCAGGGTTGGGATGAGCAGTTCTTC.

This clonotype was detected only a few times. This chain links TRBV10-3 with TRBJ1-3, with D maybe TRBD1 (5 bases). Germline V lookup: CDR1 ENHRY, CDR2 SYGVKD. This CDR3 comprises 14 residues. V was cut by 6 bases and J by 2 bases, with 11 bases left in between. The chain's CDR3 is CAISPLGAGNTIYF. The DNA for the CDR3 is TGTGCCATCAGCCCCCTGGGGGCTGGAAACACCATATATTTT.

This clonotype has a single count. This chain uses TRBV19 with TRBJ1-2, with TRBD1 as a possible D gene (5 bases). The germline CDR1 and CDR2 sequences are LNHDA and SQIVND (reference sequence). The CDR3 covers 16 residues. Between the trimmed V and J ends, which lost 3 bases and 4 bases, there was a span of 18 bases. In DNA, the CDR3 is TGTGCCAGTAGTATTCAGGTATCGGGGGACCTCTATGGCTACACCTTC. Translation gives CASSIQVSGDLYGYTF.

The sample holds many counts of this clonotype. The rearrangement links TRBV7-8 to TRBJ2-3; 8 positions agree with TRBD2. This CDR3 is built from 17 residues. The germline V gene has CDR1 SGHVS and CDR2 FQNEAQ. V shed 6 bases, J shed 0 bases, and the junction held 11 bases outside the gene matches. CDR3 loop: CASRRTPGTRSTDTQYF. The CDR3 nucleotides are TGTGCCAGCAGACGTACGCCGGGGACTAGAAGCACAGATACGCAGTATTTT.

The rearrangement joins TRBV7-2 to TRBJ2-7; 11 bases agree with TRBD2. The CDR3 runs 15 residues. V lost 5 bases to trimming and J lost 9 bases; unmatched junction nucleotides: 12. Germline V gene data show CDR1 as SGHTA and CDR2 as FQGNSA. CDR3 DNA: TGTGCCAGCAGCGCAGTGGGACTAGCGGTGAGGGGGCAGTACTTC. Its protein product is CASSAVGLAVRGQYF.

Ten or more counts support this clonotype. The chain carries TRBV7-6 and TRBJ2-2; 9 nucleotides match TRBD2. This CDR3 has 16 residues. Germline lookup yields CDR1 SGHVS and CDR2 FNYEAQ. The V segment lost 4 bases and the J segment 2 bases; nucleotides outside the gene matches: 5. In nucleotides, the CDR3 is TGTGCCAGCAGCTCTTTAGCGGGAGAAAACACCGGGGAGCTGTTTTTT. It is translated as CASSSLAGENTGELFF. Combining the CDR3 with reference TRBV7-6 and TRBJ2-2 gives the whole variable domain GAGVSQSPRYKVTKRGQDVALRCDPISGHVSLYWYRQALGQGPEFLTYFNYEAQQDKSGLPNDRFSAERPEGSISTLTIQRTEQRDSAMYRCASSSLAGENTGELFFGEGSRLTVL.

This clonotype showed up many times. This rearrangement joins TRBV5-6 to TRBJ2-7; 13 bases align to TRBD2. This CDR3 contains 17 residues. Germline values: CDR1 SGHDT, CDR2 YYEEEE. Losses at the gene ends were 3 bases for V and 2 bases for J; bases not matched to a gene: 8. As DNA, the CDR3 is TGTGCCAGCAGCTCTGGACTAGCGGGAGTCTATCCCTACGAGCAGTACTTC. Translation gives CASSSGLAGVYPYEQYF.

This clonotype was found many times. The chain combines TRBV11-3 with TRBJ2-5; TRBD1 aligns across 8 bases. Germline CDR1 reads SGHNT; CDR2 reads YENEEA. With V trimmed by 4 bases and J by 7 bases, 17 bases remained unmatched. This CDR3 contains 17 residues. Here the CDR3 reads CASSSGAGTGPEGTQYF. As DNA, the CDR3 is TGTGCCAGCAGCTCGGGGGCGGGGACAGGTCCCGAGGGGACCCAGTACTTC.

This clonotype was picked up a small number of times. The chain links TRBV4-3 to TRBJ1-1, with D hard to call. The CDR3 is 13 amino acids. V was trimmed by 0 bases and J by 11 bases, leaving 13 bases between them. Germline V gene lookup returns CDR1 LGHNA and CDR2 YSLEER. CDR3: CASSQDRGGSAFF. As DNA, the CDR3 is TGCGCCAGCAGCCAAGATCGGGGTGGGTCGGCTTTCTTT.

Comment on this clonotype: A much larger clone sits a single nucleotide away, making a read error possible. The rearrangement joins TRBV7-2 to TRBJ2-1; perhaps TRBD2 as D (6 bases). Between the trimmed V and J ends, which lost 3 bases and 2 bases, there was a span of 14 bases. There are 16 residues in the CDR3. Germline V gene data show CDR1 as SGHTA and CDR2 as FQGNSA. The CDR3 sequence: CASSFTGDSTYNEQFF. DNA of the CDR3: TGTGCCAGCAGCTTTACGGGGGACTCCACCTACAATGAGCAGTTCTTC. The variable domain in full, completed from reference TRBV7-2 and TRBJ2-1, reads GAGVSQSPSNKVTEKGKDVELRCDPISGHTALYWYRQSLGQGLEFLIYFQGNSAPDKSGLPSDRFSAERTGGSVSTLTIQRTQQEDSAVYLCASSFTGDSTYNEQFFGPGTRLTVL.

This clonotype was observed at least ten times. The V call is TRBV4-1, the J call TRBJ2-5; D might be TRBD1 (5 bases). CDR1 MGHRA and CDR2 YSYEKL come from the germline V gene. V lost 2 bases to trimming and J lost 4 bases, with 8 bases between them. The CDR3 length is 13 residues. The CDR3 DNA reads TGCGCCAGCAGCCAACTTAGGGGAGAGACCCAGTACTTC. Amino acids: CASSQLRGETQYF.